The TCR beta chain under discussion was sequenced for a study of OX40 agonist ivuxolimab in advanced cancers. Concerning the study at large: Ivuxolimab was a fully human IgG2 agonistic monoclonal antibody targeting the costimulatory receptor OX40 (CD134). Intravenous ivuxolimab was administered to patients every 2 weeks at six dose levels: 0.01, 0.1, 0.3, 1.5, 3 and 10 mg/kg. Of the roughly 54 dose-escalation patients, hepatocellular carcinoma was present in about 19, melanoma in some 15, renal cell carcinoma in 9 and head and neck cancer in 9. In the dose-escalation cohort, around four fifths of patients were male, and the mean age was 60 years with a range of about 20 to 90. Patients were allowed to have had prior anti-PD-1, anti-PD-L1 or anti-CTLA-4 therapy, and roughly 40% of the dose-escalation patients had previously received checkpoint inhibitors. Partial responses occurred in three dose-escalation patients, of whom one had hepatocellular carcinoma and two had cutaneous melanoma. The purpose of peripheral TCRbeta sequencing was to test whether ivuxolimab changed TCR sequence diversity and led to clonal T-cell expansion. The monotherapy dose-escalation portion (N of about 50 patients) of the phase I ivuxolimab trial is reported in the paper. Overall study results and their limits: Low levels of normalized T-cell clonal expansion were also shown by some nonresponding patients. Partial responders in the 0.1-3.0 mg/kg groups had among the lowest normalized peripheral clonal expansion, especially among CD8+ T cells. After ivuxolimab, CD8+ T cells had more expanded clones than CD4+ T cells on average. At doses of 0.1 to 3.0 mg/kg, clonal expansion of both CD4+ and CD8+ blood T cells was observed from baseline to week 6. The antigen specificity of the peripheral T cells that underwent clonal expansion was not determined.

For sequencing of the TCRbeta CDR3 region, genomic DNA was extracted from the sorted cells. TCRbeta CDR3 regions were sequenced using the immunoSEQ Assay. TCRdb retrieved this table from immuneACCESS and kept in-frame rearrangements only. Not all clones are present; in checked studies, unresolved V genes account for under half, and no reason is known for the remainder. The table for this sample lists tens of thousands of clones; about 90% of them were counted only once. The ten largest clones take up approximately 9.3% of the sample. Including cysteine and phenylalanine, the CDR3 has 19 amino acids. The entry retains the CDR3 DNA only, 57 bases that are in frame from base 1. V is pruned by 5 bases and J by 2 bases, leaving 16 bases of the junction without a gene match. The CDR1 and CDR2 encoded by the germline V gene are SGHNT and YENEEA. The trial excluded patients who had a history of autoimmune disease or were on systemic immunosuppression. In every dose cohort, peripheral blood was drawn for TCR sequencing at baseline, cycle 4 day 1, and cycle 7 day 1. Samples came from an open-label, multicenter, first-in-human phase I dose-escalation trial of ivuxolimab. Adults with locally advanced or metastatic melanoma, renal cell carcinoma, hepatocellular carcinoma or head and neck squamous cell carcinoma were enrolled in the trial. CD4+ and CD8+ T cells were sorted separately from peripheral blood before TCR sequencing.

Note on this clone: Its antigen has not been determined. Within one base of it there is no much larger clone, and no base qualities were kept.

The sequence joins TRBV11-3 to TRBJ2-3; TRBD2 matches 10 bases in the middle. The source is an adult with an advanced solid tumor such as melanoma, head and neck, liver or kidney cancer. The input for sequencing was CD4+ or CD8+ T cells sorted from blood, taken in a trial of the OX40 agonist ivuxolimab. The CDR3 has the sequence CASSPRAIGTSEYTDTQYF. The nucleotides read TGTGCCAGCAGCCCACGAGCAATAGGGACTAGCGAATACACAGATACGCAGTATTTT.